This TCR beta chain appears in the sequencing data of a study of cytomegalovirus exposure and HLA in healthy donors. The study's findings and limits: 87-base-pair reads could not separate some V segments, including TRBV6-2 and TRBV6-3.

Germline-derived CDR1 and CDR2 are ENHRY and SYGVKD. V was pared by 2 bases and J by 9 bases, with 8 bases between. CDR3 length equals 11 residues. The PCR had 60 Vbeta and 13 Jbeta primers. Clones were sequenced by immunoSEQ multiplex PCR, and TCRdb holds only the in-frame ones, with some missing. The sample has more than 95,000 clones; more than 75% are singletons. Notes on this clone: Its antigen remains unknown.

The clonotype originates from a woman aged 55 to 70 in good health and CMV-seropositive. Sequenced sample: PBMCs. The chain joins TRBV10-3 to TRBJ2-7, with unresolved D. The CDR3 nucleotides are TGTGCCATCAGTGAGGGATCGGGGCAGTACTTC. Amino acid sequence: CAISEGSGQYF.